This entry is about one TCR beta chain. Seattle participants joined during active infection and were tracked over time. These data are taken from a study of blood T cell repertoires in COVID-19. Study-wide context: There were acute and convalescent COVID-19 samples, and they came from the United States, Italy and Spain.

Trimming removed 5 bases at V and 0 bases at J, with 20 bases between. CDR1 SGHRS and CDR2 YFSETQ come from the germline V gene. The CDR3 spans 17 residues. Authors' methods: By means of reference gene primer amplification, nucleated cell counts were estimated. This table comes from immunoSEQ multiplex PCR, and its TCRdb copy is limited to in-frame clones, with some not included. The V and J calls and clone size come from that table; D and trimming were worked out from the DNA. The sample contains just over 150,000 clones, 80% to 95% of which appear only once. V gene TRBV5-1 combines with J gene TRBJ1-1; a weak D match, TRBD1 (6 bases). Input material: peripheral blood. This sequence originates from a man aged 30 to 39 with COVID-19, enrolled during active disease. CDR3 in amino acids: CASSLVAAGEMNTEAFF. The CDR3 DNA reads TGCGCCAGCAGTCTCGTGGCGGCAGGGGAAATGAACACTGAAGCTTTCTTT.